The T cell receptor beta chain described here comes from a study of blood T cell repertoires in COVID-19. The CDR3 has 15 residues. CDR1 SEHNR and CDR2 FQNEAQ come from the germline V gene (reference sequence). Between the trimmed V and J ends, which lost 1 base and 2 bases, there was a span of 12 bases. Profiled with immunoSEQ multiplex PCR; TCRdb holds only in-frame clones, not every one. The table lists some 150,000 clones, about 80% of them singletons. What was sequenced was peripheral blood. The chain is built from TRBV7-9 and TRBJ2-7; D is ambiguous. This TCR came from a man aged 55-75 years with acute or convalescent COVID-19. The CDR3 DNA sequence: TGTGCCAGCAGCTTAGATTCCCAGTTAACCTACGAGCAGTACTTC. Translating it yields CASSLDSQLTYEQYF.